This entry concerns a single T cell receptor beta chain. Its target is not known. This record comes from a study of T cell responses to AZD1222 COVID-19 vaccine. Study-wide results and limits: Regions left unmutated in variants are reportedly the target of nearly half of spike-specific TCRs.

Assay used: immunoSEQ multiplex PCR; TCRdb lists only in-frame clones, some missing. The sample records around 130,000 clones, 88% being singletons. The germline CDR1 and CDR2 sequences are LGHDT and YNNKEL (reference sequence). There are 15 residues in the CDR3. Trimming took 6 bases from V and 0 from J, leaving 13 bases between them. Specimen: peripheral blood, collected on day 0 of AZD1222 vaccination. The genes are TRBV3-1 (or the pseudogene TRBV3-2) and TRBJ2-3; D ambiguous. This clonotype was obtained from an adult in good health. CDR3 protein: CASSPLRTSTDTQYF. In nucleotides, the CDR3 is TGTGCCAGCAGTCCCTTGAGAACTAGCACAGATACGCAGTATTTT.